Only a few counts were recorded for the clone carrying this T cell receptor beta chain. The antigen remains undetermined. This specimen comes from a study of T-cell reconstitution after alpha-beta-depleted transplantation in children. Broader study findings: T-cell counts and diversity at one year following transplant were attributed mainly to newly produced T cells. There were reportedly several hundred expanded graft clones from which alpha-beta T cells came about two months after transplant.

Germline CDR1 is SGHRS and CDR2 is YFSETQ. Trimming shortened V by 7 bases and J by 4 bases, and 21 bases separated the two germline ends. The CDR3 extends over 15 amino acids. TCRbeta library construction was performed incorporating unique molecular identifiers. Each CDR3 protein is one row after TCRdb ran MiXCR on the PCR reads. Found here are hundreds of thousands of distinct CDR3 sequences, 15% to 20% of them singletons; the top ten hold 5%. This receptor was obtained from a male patient between 10 and 17 years old who had a stem cell transplant for acute lymphoblastic leukemia, so the T cells may come from the graft donor. The source was PBMCs, mostly from graft donor cells, collected 360 days after TCRalphabeta/CD19-depleted stem cell transplant. The chain links TRBV5-1 to TRBJ2-7; no firm D call. The CDR3 nucleotides read TGCGCCAGCGGCCGCCTTCAAGGGTCCCAGTACGAGCAGTACTTC. Amino acid sequence: CASGRLQGSQYEQYF.